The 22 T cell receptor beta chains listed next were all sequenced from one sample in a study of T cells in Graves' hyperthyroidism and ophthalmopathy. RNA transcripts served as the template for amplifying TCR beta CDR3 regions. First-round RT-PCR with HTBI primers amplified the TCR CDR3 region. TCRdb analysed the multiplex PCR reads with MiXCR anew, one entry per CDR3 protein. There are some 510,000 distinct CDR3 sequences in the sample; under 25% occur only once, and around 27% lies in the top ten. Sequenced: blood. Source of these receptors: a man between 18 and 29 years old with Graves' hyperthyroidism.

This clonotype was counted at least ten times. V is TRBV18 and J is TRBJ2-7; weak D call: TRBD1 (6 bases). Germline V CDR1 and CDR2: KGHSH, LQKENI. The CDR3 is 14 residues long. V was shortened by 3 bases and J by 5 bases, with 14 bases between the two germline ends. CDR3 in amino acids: CASSPVGQYDEQYF. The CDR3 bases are TGTGCCAGCTCACCCGTTGGACAGTACGACGAGCAGTACTTC.

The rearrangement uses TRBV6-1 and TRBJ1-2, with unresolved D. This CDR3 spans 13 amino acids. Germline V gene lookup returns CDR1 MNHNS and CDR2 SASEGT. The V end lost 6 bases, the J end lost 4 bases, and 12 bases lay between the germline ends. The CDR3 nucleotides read TGTGCCAGCAGCCTCGGACCGATCTATGGCTACACCTTC. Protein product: CASSLGPIYGYTF.

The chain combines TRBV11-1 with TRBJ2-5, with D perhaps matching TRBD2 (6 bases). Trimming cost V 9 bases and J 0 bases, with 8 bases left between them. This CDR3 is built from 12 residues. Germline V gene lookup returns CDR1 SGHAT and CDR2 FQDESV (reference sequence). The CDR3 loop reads CASRENQETQYF. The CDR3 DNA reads TGTGCCAGTCGGGAGAACCAAGAGACCCAGTACTTC.

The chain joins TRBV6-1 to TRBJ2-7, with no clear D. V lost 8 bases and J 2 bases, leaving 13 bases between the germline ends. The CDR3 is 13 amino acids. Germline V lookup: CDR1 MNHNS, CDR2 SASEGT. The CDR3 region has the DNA TGTGCCAGCGGGCCGGACGGACCCTACGAGCAGTACTTC. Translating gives CASGPDGPYEQYF.

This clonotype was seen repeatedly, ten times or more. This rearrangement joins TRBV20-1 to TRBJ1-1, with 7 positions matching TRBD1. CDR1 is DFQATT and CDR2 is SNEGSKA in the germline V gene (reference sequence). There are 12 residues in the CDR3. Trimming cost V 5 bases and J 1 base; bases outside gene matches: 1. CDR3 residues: CSAWTGNTEAFF. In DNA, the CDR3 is TGCAGTGCTTGGACAGGGAACACTGAAGCTTTCTTT.

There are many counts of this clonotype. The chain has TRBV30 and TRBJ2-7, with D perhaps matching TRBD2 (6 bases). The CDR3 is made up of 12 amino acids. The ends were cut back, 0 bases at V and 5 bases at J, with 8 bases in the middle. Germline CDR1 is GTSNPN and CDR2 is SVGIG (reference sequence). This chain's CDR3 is CAWSVPGDEQYF. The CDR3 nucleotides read TGTGCCTGGAGTGTGCCGGGGGACGAGCAGTACTTC.

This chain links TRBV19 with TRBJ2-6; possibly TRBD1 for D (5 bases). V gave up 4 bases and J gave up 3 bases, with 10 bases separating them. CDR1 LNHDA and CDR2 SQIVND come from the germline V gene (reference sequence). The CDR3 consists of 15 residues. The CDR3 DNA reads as TGTGCCAGTAGTAAAAGGGGTAATGGGGCCAACGTCCTGACTTTC. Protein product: CASSKRGNGANVLTF. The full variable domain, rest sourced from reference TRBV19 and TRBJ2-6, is DGGITQSPKYLFRKEGQNVTLSCEQNLNHDAMYWYRQDPGQGLRLIYYSQIVNDFQKGDIAEGYSVSREKKESFPLTVTSAQKNPTAFYLCASSKRGNGANVLTFGAGSRLTVL.

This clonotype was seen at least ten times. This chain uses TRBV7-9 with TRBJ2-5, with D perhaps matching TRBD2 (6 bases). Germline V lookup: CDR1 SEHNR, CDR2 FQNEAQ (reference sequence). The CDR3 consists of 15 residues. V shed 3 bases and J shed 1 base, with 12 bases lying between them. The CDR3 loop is CASSFLGGSQETQYF. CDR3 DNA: TGTGCCAGCAGCTTTTTGGGGGGATCCCAAGAGACCCAGTACTTC.

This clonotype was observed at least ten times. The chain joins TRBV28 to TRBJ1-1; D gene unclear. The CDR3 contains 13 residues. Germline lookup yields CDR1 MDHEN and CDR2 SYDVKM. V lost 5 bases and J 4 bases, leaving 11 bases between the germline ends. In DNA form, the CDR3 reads TGTGCCAGCAGTACGGCGTGGGGCACTGAAGCTTTCTTT. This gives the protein CASSTAWGTEAFF. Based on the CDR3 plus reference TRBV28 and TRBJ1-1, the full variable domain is DVKVTQSSRYLVKRTGEKVFLECVQDMDHENMFWYRQDPGLGLRLIYFSYDVKMKEKGDIPEGYSVSREKKERFSLILESASTNQTSMYLCASSTAWGTEAFFGQGTRLTVV.

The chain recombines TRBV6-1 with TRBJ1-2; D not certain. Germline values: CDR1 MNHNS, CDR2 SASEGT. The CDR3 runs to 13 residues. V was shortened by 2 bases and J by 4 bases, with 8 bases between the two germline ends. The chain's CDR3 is CASSEQQFYGYTF. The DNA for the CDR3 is TGTGCCAGCAGTGAACAGCAGTTCTATGGCTACACCTTC.

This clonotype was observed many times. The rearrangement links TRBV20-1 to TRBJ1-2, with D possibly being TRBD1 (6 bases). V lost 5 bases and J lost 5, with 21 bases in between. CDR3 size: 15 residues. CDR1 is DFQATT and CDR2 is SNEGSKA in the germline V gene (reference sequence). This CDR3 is CSAVDSSRIWYGYTF. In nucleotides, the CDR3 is TGCAGTGCTGTGGACAGTTCTCGTATTTGGTATGGCTACACCTTC.

CDR3 region: CASSPTASTDTQYF. The CDR3 DNA reads TGTGCCAGCAGCCCGACAGCCTCCACAGATACGCAGTATTTT. The V and J genes are TRBV5-4 and TRBJ2-3; TRBD1 might be the D (5 bases). Trimming took 4 bases from V and 2 from J, leaving 11 bases between them. CDR3 length equals 14 residues. Germline CDR1 SGHNT, CDR2 YYREEE (reference sequence).

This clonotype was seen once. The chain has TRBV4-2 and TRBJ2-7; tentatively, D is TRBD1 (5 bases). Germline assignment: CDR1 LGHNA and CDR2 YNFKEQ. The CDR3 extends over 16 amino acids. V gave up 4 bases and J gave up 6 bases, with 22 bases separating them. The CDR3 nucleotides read TGTGCCAGCAGCCGATCTGGGGTGGGGCCCCTTGGCGAGCAGTACTTC. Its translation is CASSRSGVGPLGEQYF.

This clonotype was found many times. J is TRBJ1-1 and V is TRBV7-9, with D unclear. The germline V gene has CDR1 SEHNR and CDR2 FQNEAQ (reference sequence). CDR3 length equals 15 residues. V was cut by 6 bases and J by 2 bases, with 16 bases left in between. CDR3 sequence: CASSPPRSFNTEAFF. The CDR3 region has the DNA TGTGCCAGCAGTCCTCCCCGGTCCTTTAACACTGAAGCTTTCTTT.

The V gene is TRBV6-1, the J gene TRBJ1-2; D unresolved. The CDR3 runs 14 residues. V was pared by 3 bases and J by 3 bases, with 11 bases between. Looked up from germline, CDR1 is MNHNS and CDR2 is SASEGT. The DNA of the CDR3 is TGTGCCAGCAGTGAGGGAGAAAGTTACTATGGCTACACCTTC. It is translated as CASSEGESYYGYTF.

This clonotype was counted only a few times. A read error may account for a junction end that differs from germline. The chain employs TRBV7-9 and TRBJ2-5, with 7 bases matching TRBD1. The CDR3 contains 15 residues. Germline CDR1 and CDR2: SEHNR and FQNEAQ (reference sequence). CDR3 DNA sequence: TGTGCCAGCAGCACAGTGACAGGGTTCCAAGAGACCAAGTACTTC. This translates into CASSTVTGFQETKYF.

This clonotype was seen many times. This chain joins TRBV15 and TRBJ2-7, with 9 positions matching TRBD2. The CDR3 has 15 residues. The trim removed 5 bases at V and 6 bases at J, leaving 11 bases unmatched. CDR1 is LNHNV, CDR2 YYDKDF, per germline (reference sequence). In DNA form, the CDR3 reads TGTGCCACCAGCGTCGCCGGCGGGAGGGCAGGCGAGCAGTACTTC. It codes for CATSVAGGRAGEQYF.

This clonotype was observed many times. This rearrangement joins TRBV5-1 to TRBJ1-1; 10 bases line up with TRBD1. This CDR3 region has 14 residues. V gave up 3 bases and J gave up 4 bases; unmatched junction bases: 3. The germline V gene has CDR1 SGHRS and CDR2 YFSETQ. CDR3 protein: CASSWGQGFTEAFF. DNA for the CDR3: TGCGCCAGCAGCTGGGGACAGGGGTTCACTGAAGCTTTCTTT.

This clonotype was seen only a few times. CDR3 region: CASSYGGGEQYF. CDR3 coding DNA: TGTGCCAGCAGTTACGGGGGAGGCGAGCAGTACTTC. This chain uses TRBV6-5 with TRBJ2-7; weak D call: TRBD2 (6 bases). Germline V gene data show CDR1 as MNHEY and CDR2 as SVGAGI. CDR3 size: 12 residues. Trimming left V 2 bases short and J 6 bases short, with 8 bases between.

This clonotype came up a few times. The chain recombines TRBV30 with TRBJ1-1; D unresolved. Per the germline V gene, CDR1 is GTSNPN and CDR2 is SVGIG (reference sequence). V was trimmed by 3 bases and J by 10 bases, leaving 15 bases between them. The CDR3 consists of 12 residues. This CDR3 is CAWSPSDTRAFF. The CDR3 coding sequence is TGTGCCTGGAGCCCAAGTGACACACGAGCTTTCTTT.

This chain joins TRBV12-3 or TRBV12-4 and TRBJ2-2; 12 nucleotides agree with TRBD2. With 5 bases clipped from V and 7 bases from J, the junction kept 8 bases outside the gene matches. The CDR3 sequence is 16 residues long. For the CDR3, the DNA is TGTGCCAGCAGTCGAGGACTAGCGGGAACGGTCGGGGAGCTGTTTTTT. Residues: CASSRGLAGTVGELFF.

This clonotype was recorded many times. CDR3 loop: CSAKYWRHETYEQYF. CDR3 DNA sequence: TGCAGCGCTAAGTATTGGCGACACGAAACCTACGAGCAGTACTTC. The chain couples TRBV29-1 to TRBJ2-7; no reliable D call. The V gene lost 7 bases and the J gene lost 2 bases, with 21 bases spanning the gap. The CDR3 consists of 15 residues. CDR1 is SQVTM, CDR2 ANQGSEA, per germline.